These T cell receptor beta chains were read from a single sample in a study of OX40 agonist ivuxolimab in advanced cancers. Using immunoSEQ multiplex PCR, the repertoire was profiled, and TCRdb retains in-frame clones only, with some absent. The sample lists 60,000 to 65,000 clones, more than 85% seen once, with approximately 0.64% in the top ten. The material was CD4+ or CD8+ T cells sorted from blood, obtained in a trial of the OX40 agonist ivuxolimab. These receptors all stem from an adult with an advanced solid tumor such as melanoma, head and neck, liver or kidney cancer. CDR3s include the opening cysteine and the closing phenylalanine or tryptophan. Each record gives: J gene, V gene, clone size, CDR3 length, D gene, CDR3 DNA, CDR3 protein. The D gene is left open where the match is weak. Clone size is stated in some rows and not others, as once, few, many or a class when expanded.

j_call: TRBJ2-3; v_call: TRBV5-1; clone_size: -; cdr3_length: 15; d_call: TRBD2; cdr3_nt: TGCGCCAGCAGCCAAAGGACTAGCGGCACAGATACGCAGTATTTT; cdr3_aa: CASSQRTSGTDTQYF
j_call: TRBJ1-1; v_call: TRBV15; clone_size: -; cdr3_length: 15; d_call: -; cdr3_nt: TGTGCCACCAGCACGAAGATGGGCAGGGGCCCTGAAGCTTTCTTT; cdr3_aa: CATSTKMGRGPEAFF
j_call: TRBJ2-3; v_call: TRBV5-1; clone_size: -; cdr3_length: 15; d_call: -; cdr3_nt: TGCGCCAGCAGCTTGCAGGGGCTAAGCACAGATACGCAGTATTTT; cdr3_aa: CASSLQGLSTDTQYF
j_call: TRBJ2-7; v_call: TRBV15; clone_size: -; cdr3_length: 16; d_call: TRBD2; cdr3_nt: TGTGCCACCAGCGGATCTAAGACTAGCGGCTATTACGAGCAGTACTTC; cdr3_aa: CATSGSKTSGYYEQYF
j_call: TRBJ1-5; v_call: TRBV6-1; clone_size: few; cdr3_length: 14; d_call: -; cdr3_nt: TGTGCCAGCAGTGAAGAAGGAAACAATCAGCCCCAGCATTTT; cdr3_aa: CASSEEGNNQPQHF
j_call: TRBJ2-3; v_call: TRBV6-5; clone_size: once; cdr3_length: 13; d_call: -; cdr3_nt: TGTGCCAGCAGTTACGCTAGGACAGATACGCAGTATTTT; cdr3_aa: CASSYARTDTQYF
j_call: TRBJ1-1; v_call: TRBV19; clone_size: -; cdr3_length: 17; d_call: -; cdr3_nt: TGTGCCAGTAGTATGGCAGCGGGCACCCATATGAACACTGAAGCTTTCTTT; cdr3_aa: CASSMAAGTHMNTEAFF
j_call: TRBJ1-6; v_call: TRBV25-1; clone_size: -; cdr3_length: 14; d_call: -; cdr3_nt: TGTGCCAGCAGTGTGGCCAGCTATAATTCACCCCTCCACTTT; cdr3_aa: CASSVASYNSPLHF
j_call: TRBJ2-7; v_call: TRBV10-3; clone_size: few; cdr3_length: 11; d_call: -; cdr3_nt: TGTGCCAGTCAGGCGGACTACGAGCAGTACTTC; cdr3_aa: CASQADYEQYF
j_call: TRBJ1-1; v_call: TRBV6-1; clone_size: -; cdr3_length: 12; d_call: TRBD1; cdr3_nt: TGTGCCAGCAGTCCGACAGGGACTGAAGCTTTCTTT; cdr3_aa: CASSPTGTEAFF
j_call: TRBJ1-1; v_call: TRBV5-4; clone_size: -; cdr3_length: 15; d_call: TRBD1; cdr3_nt: TGTGCCAGCAGCTTACAGACAGGGGCGAACACTGAAGCTTTCTTT; cdr3_aa: CASSLQTGANTEAFF
j_call: TRBJ1-2; v_call: TRBV5-1; clone_size: once; cdr3_length: 16; d_call: TRBD1; cdr3_nt: TGCGCCAGCAGCTCGGGGGGGACAGGTTCTTTCTATGGCTACACCTTC; cdr3_aa: CASSSGGTGSFYGYTF
j_call: TRBJ1-1; v_call: TRBV5-1; clone_size: -; cdr3_length: 18; d_call: TRBD1; cdr3_nt: TGCGCCAGCAGCTTGGCCTCTCGACAGGGGGGACCGAACACTGAAGCTTTCTTT; cdr3_aa: CASSLASRQGGPNTEAFF
j_call: TRBJ1-5; v_call: TRBV7-2; clone_size: -; cdr3_length: 13; d_call: -; cdr3_nt: TGTGCCAGCAGCCTTCAGACAAATCAGCCCCAGCATTTT; cdr3_aa: CASSLQTNQPQHF
j_call: TRBJ2-2; v_call: TRBV5-4; clone_size: -; cdr3_length: 14; d_call: -; cdr3_nt: TGTGCCAGCAGCTTGAGGTCGGTGGCCGGGGAGCTGTTTTTT; cdr3_aa: CASSLRSVAGELFF
j_call: TRBJ1-2; v_call: TRBV7-9; clone_size: -; cdr3_length: 17; d_call: TRBD1; cdr3_nt: TGTGCCAGCAGCTTCAGACAGGGGGAAGGTAGTAACTATGGCTACACCTTC; cdr3_aa: CASSFRQGEGSNYGYTF
j_call: TRBJ2-7; v_call: TRBV7-6; clone_size: -; cdr3_length: 16; d_call: -; cdr3_nt: TGTGCCAGCAGCTTAGGAGGGGGGGGCAGCTCCTACGAGCAGTACTTC; cdr3_aa: CASSLGGGGSSYEQYF
j_call: TRBJ2-3; v_call: TRBV5-4; clone_size: -; cdr3_length: 15; d_call: TRBD2; cdr3_nt: TGTGCCAGCAGGTCAAGCGGGAGGGGAGGAGATACGCAGTATTTT; cdr3_aa: CASRSSGRGGDTQYF
j_call: TRBJ2-7; v_call: TRBV7-8; clone_size: -; cdr3_length: 16; d_call: -; cdr3_nt: TGTGCCAGCAGCTTAAGCTCGGGCGGCGGGCAGTACGAGCAGTACTTC; cdr3_aa: CASSLSSGGGQYEQYF
j_call: TRBJ2-5; v_call: TRBV18; clone_size: -; cdr3_length: 15; d_call: TRBD2; cdr3_nt: TGTGCCAGCTCACGGACTAGCGGGAGTCAGGAGACCCAGTACTTC; cdr3_aa: CASSRTSGSQETQYF
j_call: TRBJ2-3; v_call: TRBV10-2; clone_size: -; cdr3_length: 16; d_call: TRBD2; cdr3_nt: TGCGCCAGCAGTGAGGTGCTAGCGGGCCCGGCAGATACGCAGTATTTT; cdr3_aa: CASSEVLAGPADTQYF
j_call: TRBJ1-4; v_call: TRBV11-2; clone_size: -; cdr3_length: 15; d_call: -; cdr3_nt: TGTGCCAGCAGCTTAGAGACTAGAACTAATGAAAAACTGTTTTTT; cdr3_aa: CASSLETRTNEKLFF
j_call: TRBJ2-2; v_call: TRBV18; clone_size: -; cdr3_length: 14; d_call: -; cdr3_nt: TGTGCCAGCTCACCGCAGCCCAACACCGGGGAGCTGTTTTTT; cdr3_aa: CASSPQPNTGELFF
j_call: TRBJ2-1; v_call: TRBV19; clone_size: -; cdr3_length: 15; d_call: -; cdr3_nt: TGTGCCAGTAGTCTATCTTTAACGTTACCGAATGAGCAGTTCTTC; cdr3_aa: CASSLSLTLPNEQFF